A single sample is the source of the 32 T cell receptor beta chains below, sequenced in a study of CD8 T cells in Susac syndrome. Random hexamers primed reverse transcription of about 0.45 to 1 ug RNA. TCRdb reanalysed the immunoSEQ multiplex PCR reads using MiXCR and keeps one entry per CDR3 protein. This sample has 180,000 or so distinct CDR3 sequences, with around 94% found just once. Sequencing was carried out using CD4+ T cells from PBMCs. The receptor source for this set is a human donor in good health.

The chain has TRBV4-1 and TRBJ2-7; D might be TRBD1 (6 bases). Germline lookup yields CDR1 MGHRA and CDR2 YSYEKL. V was clipped by 3 bases and J by 6 bases, with 15 bases between them. The CDR3 contains 14 residues. CDR3 protein: CASSHPQGGSEQYF. The CDR3 bases are TGCGCCAGCAGCCACCCTCAAGGGGGATCCGAGCAGTACTTC.

This sequence joins TRBV20-1 and TRBJ2-1, with 16 bases identical to TRBD2. After removal of 3 bases from V and 3 bases from J, the junction contained 8 bases not matched to a gene. This CDR3 is built from 18 residues. Germline values: CDR1 DFQATT, CDR2 SNEGSKA (reference sequence). The CDR3 spells CSARPGTSGGVGYNEQFF. The DNA of the CDR3 is TGCAGTGCTAGGCCCGGGACTAGCGGGGGGGTTGGCTACAATGAGCAGTTCTTC.

This clonotype came up once. The chain combines TRBV6-2 or TRBV6-3 with TRBJ2-1; weak D call: TRBD1 (7 bases). The V gene lost 6 bases and the J gene lost 4 bases, with 25 bases spanning the gap. CDR1 and CDR2 from the germline V gene are MNHEY and SVGEGT. The CDR3 loop spans 18 amino acids. CDR3 sequence: CASSFSPGRGTAYNEQFF. The CDR3 bases are TGTGCCAGCAGCTTTTCACCCGGCCGGGGGACAGCTTACAATGAGCAGTTCTTC.

The chain combines TRBV4-1 with TRBJ1-1; perhaps TRBD1 as D (5 bases). Trimming shortened V by 4 bases and J by 0 bases, and 12 bases separated the two germline ends. Germline V gene lookup returns CDR1 MGHRA and CDR2 YSYEKL. This CDR3 has 15 residues. CDR3 residues: CASSRKTGMNTEAFF. The CDR3 nucleotides read TGCGCCAGCAGCCGAAAAACAGGAATGAACACTGAAGCTTTCTTT.

This chain joins TRBV20-1 and TRBJ2-3; D remains ambiguous. Germline loops: CDR1 DFQATT, CDR2 SNEGSKA (reference sequence). This CDR3 comprises 11 residues. Trimming stripped 5 bases from V and 2 bases from J, with 5 bases between. The CDR3 bases are TGCAGTGCTGACCACACAGATACGCAGTATTTT. It encodes CSADHTDTQYF.

V and J are TRBV3-1 and TRBJ1-1; D ambiguous. V lost 4 bases, J lost 0 bases, and 6 bases lay in between. CDR1 and CDR2 from the germline V gene are LGHDT and YNNKEL (reference sequence). This CDR3 has 13 amino acids. The DNA for the CDR3 is TGTGCCAGCAGCCCGGACTTGAACACTGAAGCTTTCTTT. Its translation is CASSPDLNTEAFF.

This clonotype was picked up one time. This chain uses TRBV11-2 with TRBJ2-3; no reliable D call. Trimming pared 1 base from V and 6 bases from J, leaving 8 bases between. The CDR3 spans 13 residues. Germline CDR1 is SGHAT and CDR2 is FQNNGV. This chain's CDR3 is CASSLGPRDTQYF. DNA of the CDR3: TGTGCCAGCAGCTTAGGCCCGAGGGATACGCAGTATTTT.

The chain is built from TRBV29-1 and TRBJ2-2; 7 nucleotides agree with TRBD1. In germline, CDR1 is SQVTM, CDR2 ANQGSEA. J lost 5 bases, V lost 7 bases, and 10 bases had no gene match. This CDR3 contains 14 residues. CDR3 sequence reads: CSAAGTVGTGELFF. The CDR3 DNA reads as TGCAGCGCGGCCGGGACAGTGGGAACCGGGGAGCTGTTTTTT.

The chain carries TRBV9 and TRBJ2-5; D remains ambiguous. This CDR3 comprises 14 residues. Germline assignment: CDR1 SGDLS and CDR2 YYNGEE. The ends were cut back, 0 bases at V and 1 base at J, with 7 bases in the middle. This CDR3 is CASSVGTGQETQYF. Written as DNA, the CDR3 is TGTGCCAGCAGCGTAGGGACCGGCCAAGAGACCCAGTACTTC.

The gene calls are TRBV12-3 or TRBV12-4 and TRBJ1-2; D is undetermined. The CDR3 has 12 residues. Trimming shortened V by 5 bases and J by 4 bases, and 8 bases separated the two germline ends. The CDR3 sequence: CASSGRLYGYTF. The CDR3 region has the DNA TGTGCCAGCAGTGGACGGCTCTATGGCTACACCTTC.

The chain combines TRBV12-3 or TRBV12-4 with TRBJ2-7, with TRBD1 matching 9 bases. The trim removed 4 bases at V and 3 bases at J, leaving 4 bases unmatched. The CDR3 has 14 residues. CDR3 residues: CASSSTTGGYEQYF. The CDR3 DNA reads as TGTGCCAGCAGTTCCACGACAGGGGGCTACGAGCAGTACTTC.

CDR3 region: CSATPRDRGQRETQYF. In nucleotides, the CDR3 is TGCAGTGCCACACCCCGGGACAGGGGGCAGCGAGAGACCCAGTACTTC. The rearrangement uses TRBV20-1 and TRBJ2-5, with 12 nucleotides matching TRBD1. CDR3 length: 16 residues. The V segment lost 6 bases and the J segment 4 bases; nucleotides outside the gene matches: 12. Germline-derived CDR1 and CDR2 are DFQATT and SNEGSKA (reference sequence).

The chain joins TRBV12-3 or TRBV12-4 to TRBJ2-7; D might be TRBD1 (5 bases). V lost 6 bases and J lost 4, with 10 bases in between. The CDR3 has 12 amino acids. The CDR3 DNA follows: TGTGCCAGCAGAGGCAGGGCGTACGAGCAGTACTTC. This gives the protein CASRGRAYEQYF.

This chain joins TRBV9 and TRBJ1-1; perhaps TRBD1 as D (6 bases). The CDR3 runs to 15 residues. The ends were cut back, 0 bases at V and 1 base at J, with 10 bases in the middle. Germline values: CDR1 SGDLS, CDR2 YYNGEE. The DNA for the CDR3 is TGTGCCAGCAGCGTAGTACCAGGGGCGAACACTGAAGCTTTCTTT. Its protein is CASSVVPGANTEAFF.

The chain couples TRBV20-1 to TRBJ1-4, with 7 bases that match TRBD1. The CDR3 runs to 13 residues. After removal of 5 bases from V and 1 base from J, the junction contained 1 base not matched to a gene. In germline, CDR1 is DFQATT, CDR2 SNEGSKA (reference sequence). CDR3 in amino acids: CSASGGTNEKLFF. The CDR3 region has the DNA TGCAGTGCTTCAGGGGGAACTAATGAAAAACTGTTTTTT.

The V gene is TRBV7-2, the J gene TRBJ2-7; tentatively, D is TRBD1 or TRBD2 (6 bases each). The V gene lost 10 bases and the J gene lost 2 bases, with 18 bases spanning the gap. The germline gives CDR1 SGHTA, CDR2 FQGNSA. CDR3 size: 14 residues. The CDR3 loop is CATQLYRGAYEQYF. The CDR3 nucleotides read TGTGCCACCCAACTATATAGGGGGGCCTACGAGCAGTACTTC.

V is TRBV4-2 and J is TRBJ2-7; 11 bases fit TRBD1. Germline CDR1 is LGHNA and CDR2 is YNFKEQ. The CDR3 contains 16 residues. Trimming took 3 bases from V and 6 from J; bases not matched to a gene: 10. For the CDR3, the DNA is TGTGCCAGCAGCCAGTTAACCGGGACAGGGGGTACCGAGCAGTACTTC. This sequence encodes CASSQLTGTGGTEQYF.

The chain carries TRBV7-2 and TRBJ2-1; D is perhaps TRBD2 (6 bases). This CDR3 spans 14 amino acids. With 6 bases removed from V and 3 bases from J, the gap between germline ends came to 12 bases. The germline gives CDR1 SGHTA, CDR2 FQGNSA. The CDR3 DNA follows: TGTGCCAGCAGACCCCCCGGGGGCTACAATGAGCAGTTCTTC. The encoded protein is CASRPPGGYNEQFF.

The gene calls are TRBV6-4 and TRBJ2-6; D uncertain. CDR3 length: 14 amino acids. Trimming left V 4 bases short and J 1 base short, with 5 bases between. Germline V gene lookup returns CDR1 MRHNA and CDR2 SNTAGT. The CDR3: CASSAESGANVLTF. The CDR3 region has the DNA TGTGCCAGCAGTGCAGAATCTGGGGCCAACGTCCTGACTTTC.

V usage is TRBV7-2 and J usage is TRBJ2-7, with 8 bases identical to TRBD2. The CDR3 runs to 15 residues. Germline-derived CDR1 and CDR2 are SGHTA and FQGNSA. V shed 5 bases, J shed 1 base, and the junction held 7 bases outside the gene matches. CDR3 sequence (DNA): TGTGCCAGCAGCGGCTCAACGGGGGGGTCCTACGAGCAGTACTTC. Translation gives CASSGSTGGSYEQYF.

The rearrangement uses TRBV28 and TRBJ1-1; a possible D gene is TRBD1 (6 bases). CDR1 is MDHEN, CDR2 SYDVKM, per germline. The CDR3 sequence is 15 residues long. Trimming removed 7 bases at V and 0 bases at J, with 15 bases between. In DNA, the CDR3 is TGTGCCAGCAAGCTTAGGACAGCGATGAACACTGAAGCTTTCTTT. Translated, it gives CASKLRTAMNTEAFF.

The chain couples TRBV20-1 to TRBJ1-2; D unclear. Germline V gene sequence: CDR1 DFQATT, CDR2 SNEGSKA (reference sequence). There are 13 residues in the CDR3. Trimming cost V 1 base and J 8 bases, with 14 bases left between them. This CDR3 reads CSARVPAGRGYTF. The CDR3 coding sequence is TGCAGTGCTAGAGTGCCGGCAGGTCGGGGCTACACCTTC.

The chain combines TRBV29-1 with TRBJ2-7; a possible D gene is TRBD1 (6 bases). The germline V and J ends were trimmed by 7 bases and 4 bases, with 20 bases remaining between them. CDR1 and CDR2 (germline): SQVTM, ANQGSEA. CDR3 length: 14 residues. CDR3 residues: CSAKRDPTGYEQYF. The CDR3 nucleotides read TGCAGCGCAAAAAGGGACCCAACAGGGTACGAGCAGTACTTC.

The rearrangement uses TRBV18 and TRBJ1-6; no clear D gene. The CDR3 has 15 residues. The V gene lost 3 bases and the J gene lost 3 bases, with 9 bases spanning the gap. Germline values: CDR1 KGHSH, CDR2 LQKENI. Here the CDR3 DNA reads TGTGCCAGCTCACCCGGGCGCGACTATAATTCACCCCTCCACTTT. Its protein is CASSPGRDYNSPLHF.

This chain uses TRBV29-1 with TRBJ1-1, with D hard to call. Germline lookup yields CDR1 SQVTM and CDR2 ANQGSEA. The CDR3 is made up of 14 amino acids. V gave up 4 bases and J gave up 1 base, with 13 bases separating them. The CDR3 bases are TGCAGCGTTGTCGACCGGGCCCGGAACACTGAAGCTTTCTTT. Amino acids: CSVVDRARNTEAFF.

Written as DNA, the CDR3 is TGCAGTGCTAGGCACCGGGACACTGATAATTCACCCCTCCACTTT. Its translation: CSARHRDTDNSPLHF. The chain has TRBV20-1 and TRBJ1-6, with D possibly matching TRBD1 (6 bases). Per germline, CDR1 DFQATT and CDR2 SNEGSKA (reference sequence). The germline V and J ends were trimmed by 3 bases and 5 bases, with 14 bases remaining between them. CDR3 length: 15 residues.

This chain uses TRBV29-1 with TRBJ2-1; 9 positions agree with TRBD1. Looked up from germline, CDR1 is SQVTM and CDR2 is ANQGSEA. The CDR3 covers 13 residues. The ends lost 7 bases at V and 8 bases at J; junction bases unmatched: 9. Written as DNA, the CDR3 is TGCAGCGCTGGGACAGGGTGGTTGGATGAGCAGTTCTTC. Protein sequence: CSAGTGWLDEQFF.

The chain uses TRBV20-1 and TRBJ2-2; TRBD1 is a possible D gene (6 bases). The CDR3 runs 16 residues. The V end lost 0 bases, the J end lost 2 bases, and 13 bases lay between the germline ends. CDR1 is DFQATT and CDR2 is SNEGSKA in the germline V gene (reference sequence). The CDR3 spells CSARDQGQINTGELFF. The DNA for the CDR3 is TGCAGTGCTAGAGATCAGGGGCAGATTAACACCGGGGAGCTGTTTTTT.

The sample holds one count of this clonotype. J is TRBJ2-2 and V is TRBV3-1; 7 positions agree with TRBD2. V was pared by 1 base and J by 8 bases, with 4 bases of the junction left unmatched. The germline CDR1 and CDR2 sequences are LGHDT and YNNKEL (reference sequence). The length of the CDR3 is 14 residues. CDR3 nucleotides: TGTGCCAGCAGCCAAGGATCGGGAGGAGGGGAGCTGTTTTTT. This encodes CASSQGSGGGELFF.

The rearrangement links TRBV29-1 to TRBJ2-5, with D maybe TRBD1 (5 bases). The CDR3 totals 15 residues. Trimming left V 5 bases short and J 3 bases short, with 19 bases between. Germline assignment: CDR1 SQVTM and CDR2 ANQGSEA. CDR3 amino acids: CSVRGARRPKETQYF. DNA for the CDR3: TGCAGCGTTCGTGGGGCTCGTCGGCCGAAAGAGACCCAGTACTTC.

The rearrangement links TRBV15 to TRBJ2-1, with D possibly matching TRBD1 (5 bases). V was clipped by 3 bases and J by 7 bases, with 16 bases between them. Germline V gives CDR1 LNHNV, CDR2 YYDKDF (reference sequence). There are 15 residues in the CDR3. The CDR3 protein is CATSRVAGLSNEQFF. CDR3 nucleotides: TGTGCCACCAGCAGGGTGGCAGGGTTGTCAAATGAGCAGTTCTTC.

The chain combines TRBV6-2 or TRBV6-3 with TRBJ2-7; D uncertain. Germline values: CDR1 MNHEY, CDR2 SVGEGT. Deletions cut 3 bases from V and 5 bases from J, with 8 bases between. This CDR3 is 12 amino acids long. CDR3 in DNA: TGTGCCAGCAGTTATCCTCCCAACGAGCAGTACTTC. As protein: CASSYPPNEQYF.